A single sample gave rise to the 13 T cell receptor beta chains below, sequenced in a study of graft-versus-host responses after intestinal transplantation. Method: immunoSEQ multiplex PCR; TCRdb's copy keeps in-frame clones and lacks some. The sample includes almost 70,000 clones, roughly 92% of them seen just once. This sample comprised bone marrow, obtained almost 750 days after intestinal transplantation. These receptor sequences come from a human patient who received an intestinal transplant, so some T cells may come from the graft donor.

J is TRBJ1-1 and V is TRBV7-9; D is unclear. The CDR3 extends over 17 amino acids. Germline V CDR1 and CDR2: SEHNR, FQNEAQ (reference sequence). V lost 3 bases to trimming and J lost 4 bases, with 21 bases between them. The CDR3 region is CASSFDPATFRITEAFF. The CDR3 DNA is TGTGCCAGCAGCTTTGACCCCGCAACCTTTAGAATCACTGAAGCTTTCTTT.

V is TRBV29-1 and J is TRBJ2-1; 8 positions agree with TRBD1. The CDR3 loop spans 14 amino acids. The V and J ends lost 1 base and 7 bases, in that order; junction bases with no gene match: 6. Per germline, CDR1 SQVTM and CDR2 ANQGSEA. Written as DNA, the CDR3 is TGCAGCGTTGAAGGGACAGGGTTGGAGAATGAGCAGTTCTTC. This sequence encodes CSVEGTGLENEQFF.

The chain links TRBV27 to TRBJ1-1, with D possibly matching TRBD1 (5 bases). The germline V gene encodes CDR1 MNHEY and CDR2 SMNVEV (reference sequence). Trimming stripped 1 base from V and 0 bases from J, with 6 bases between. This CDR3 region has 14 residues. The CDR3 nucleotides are TGTGCCAGCAGTTTATTGGGGGTGAACACTGAAGCTTTCTTT. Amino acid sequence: CASSLLGVNTEAFF.

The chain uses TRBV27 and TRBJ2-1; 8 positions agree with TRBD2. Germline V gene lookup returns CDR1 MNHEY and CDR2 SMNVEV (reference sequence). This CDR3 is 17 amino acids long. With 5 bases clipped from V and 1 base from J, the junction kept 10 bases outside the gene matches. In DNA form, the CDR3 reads TGTGCCAGCAGTCCCATCCTAGGCGGGGGGTCCTACAATGAGCAGTTCTTC. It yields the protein CASSPILGGGSYNEQFF.

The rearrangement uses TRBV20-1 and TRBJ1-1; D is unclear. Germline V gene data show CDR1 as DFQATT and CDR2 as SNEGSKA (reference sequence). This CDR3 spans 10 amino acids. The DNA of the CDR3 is TGCAGCATTGGGAGAACTGAAGCTTTCTTT. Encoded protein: CSIGRTEAFF.

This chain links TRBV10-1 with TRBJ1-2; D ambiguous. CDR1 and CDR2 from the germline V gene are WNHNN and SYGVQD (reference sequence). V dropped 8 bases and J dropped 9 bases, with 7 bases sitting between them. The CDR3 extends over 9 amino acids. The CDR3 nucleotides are TGCGCCAGCCCCTTTAGCTACACCTTC. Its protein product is CASPFSYTF.

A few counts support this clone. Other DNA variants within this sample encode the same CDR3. The CDR3 coding sequence is TGTGCCAGCAGTGACTCCGGGGGGGCCACAGATACGCAGTATTTT. Its translation is CASSDSGGATDTQYF. The chain employs TRBV6-4 and TRBJ2-3, with TRBD2 identical over 8 bases. CDR3 length: 15 amino acids. The V segment lost 0 bases and the J segment 2 bases; nucleotides outside the gene matches: 1. The V gene's germline CDR1 is MRHNA and CDR2 SNTAGT.

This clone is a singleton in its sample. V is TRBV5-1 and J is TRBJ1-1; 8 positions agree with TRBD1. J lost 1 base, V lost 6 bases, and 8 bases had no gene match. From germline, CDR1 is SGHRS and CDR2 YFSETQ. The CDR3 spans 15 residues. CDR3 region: CASIQGEIENTEAFF. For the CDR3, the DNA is TGCGCCAGCATACAGGGGGAAATCGAGAACACTGAAGCTTTCTTT.

CDR3 protein: CASSLDSGQTYEQYF. The CDR3, as DNA: TGTGCCAGCAGCTTAGACTCCGGACAGACTTACGAGCAGTACTTC. The chain has TRBV7-6 and TRBJ2-7; TRBD1 might be the D (6 bases). V was cut by 1 base and J by 4 bases, with 14 bases left in between. The CDR3 runs 15 residues. Germline V gene sequence: CDR1 SGHVS, CDR2 FNYEAQ.

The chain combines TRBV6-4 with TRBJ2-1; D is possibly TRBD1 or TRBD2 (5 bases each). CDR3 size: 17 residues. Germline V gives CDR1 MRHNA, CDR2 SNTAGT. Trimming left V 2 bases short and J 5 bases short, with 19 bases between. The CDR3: CASSDHHSSTGHNEQFF. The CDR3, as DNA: TGTGCCAGCAGTGACCACCACTCCTCTACGGGGCACAATGAGCAGTTCTTC.

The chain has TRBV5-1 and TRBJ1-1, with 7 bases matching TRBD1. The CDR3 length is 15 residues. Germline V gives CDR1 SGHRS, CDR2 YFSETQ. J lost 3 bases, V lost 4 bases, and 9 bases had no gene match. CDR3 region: CASSTRTGEDTEAFF. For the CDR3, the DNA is TGCGCCAGCAGCACCCGAACAGGGGAGGACACTGAAGCTTTCTTT.

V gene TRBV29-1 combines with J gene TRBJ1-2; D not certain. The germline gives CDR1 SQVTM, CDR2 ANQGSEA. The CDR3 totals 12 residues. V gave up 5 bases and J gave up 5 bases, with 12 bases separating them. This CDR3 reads CSVSQVPYGYTF. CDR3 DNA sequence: TGCAGCGTTTCGCAGGTTCCGTATGGCTACACCTTC.

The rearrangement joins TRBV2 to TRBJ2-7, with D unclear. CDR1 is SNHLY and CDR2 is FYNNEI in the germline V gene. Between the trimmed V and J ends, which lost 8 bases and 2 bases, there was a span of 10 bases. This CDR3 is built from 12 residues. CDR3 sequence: CASFRNAYEQYF. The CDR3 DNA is TGTGCCAGCTTCAGGAACGCCTACGAGCAGTACTTC.